These T cell receptor beta chains were read from a single sample in a study of cytomegalovirus exposure and HLA in healthy donors. Profiled with immunoSEQ multiplex PCR; TCRdb holds only in-frame clones, not every one. The sample holds about 190,000 clones, 60% to 80% seen once. Input material: PBMCs. These receptor sequences come from a woman between 18 and 30 years old in good health and CMV-seronegative. The CDR3 runs from the conserved cysteine through the conserved F or W. D genes are given only for firm matches. Clone size is not always given. Where it is, it says once, few, many or a class for expanded clones.

j_gene: TRBJ2-3
abundance: NA
v_gene: TRBV6-1
d_gene: TRBD1
CDR3aa: CASGDSRTDTQYF
CDR3nt: TGTGCCAGCGGGGACAGCCGCACAGATACGCAGTATTTT

j_gene: TRBJ1-2
abundance: NA
v_gene: TRBV9
d_gene: TRBD1
CDR3aa: CASGRDRRGYTF
CDR3nt: TGTGCCAGCGGACGGGACAGGAGGGGCTACACCTTC

j_gene: TRBJ2-3
abundance: NA
v_gene: TRBV6-5
d_gene: TRBD2
CDR3aa: CASTPRGGDTQYF
CDR3nt: TGTGCCAGCACCCCCCGCGGGGGAGATACGCAGTATTTT

j_gene: TRBJ1-2
abundance: NA
v_gene: TRBV28
d_gene: TRBD1
CDR3aa: CASSNRGQGYGYTF
CDR3nt: TGTGCCAGCAGCAACAGGGGGCAGGGCTATGGCTACACCTTC

j_gene: TRBJ2-7
abundance: NA
v_gene: TRBV27
d_gene: TRBD2
CDR3aa: CASRLAGGPPEQYF
CDR3nt: TGTGCCAGCCGATTAGCGGGAGGGCCCCCCGAGCAGTACTTC

j_gene: TRBJ2-7
abundance: NA
v_gene: TRBV4-1
d_gene: TRBD1
CDR3aa: CASSHGGTGGVYEQYF
CDR3nt: TGCGCCAGCAGCCACGGGGGTACAGGGGGCGTCTACGAGCAGTACTTC

j_gene: TRBJ2-3
abundance: few
v_gene: TRBV27
d_gene: TRBD1
CDR3aa: CASSYVFVWGQSTDTQYF
CDR3nt: TGTGCCAGCAGTTATGTCTTCGTGTGGGGACAGAGCACAGATACGCAGTATTTT

j_gene: TRBJ1-1
abundance: NA
v_gene: TRBV5-1
d_gene: TRBD1
CDR3aa: CASSPDRGPPGGTEAFF
CDR3nt: TGCGCCAGCAGCCCGGACAGGGGCCCACCGGGGGGCACTGAAGCTTTCTTT

j_gene: TRBJ1-1
abundance: NA
v_gene: TRBV7-3
d_gene: TRBD1
CDR3aa: CASSTAGGTEAFF
CDR3nt: TGTGCCAGCAGCACGGCAGGGGGCACTGAAGCTTTCTTT

j_gene: TRBJ2-5
abundance: NA
v_gene: TRBV5-1
d_gene: TRBD2
CDR3aa: CASSFSVAGQKETQYF
CDR3nt: TGCGCCAGCAGCTTCTCGGTAGCGGGCCAGAAAGAGACCCAGTACTTC

j_gene: TRBJ2-3
abundance: NA
v_gene: TRBV4-1
d_gene: TRBD2
CDR3aa: CASSQILADLTDTQYF
CDR3nt: TGCGCCAGCAGCCAAATACTAGCGGATCTCACAGATACGCAGTATTTT

j_gene: TRBJ2-1
abundance: NA
v_gene: TRBV27
d_gene: NA
CDR3aa: CASRNREFRYNEQFF
CDR3nt: TGTGCCAGCAGGAACAGGGAATTCAGATACAATGAGCAGTTCTTC

j_gene: TRBJ2-7
abundance: few
v_gene: TRBV14
d_gene: NA
CDR3aa: CASSQDPLYEQYF
CDR3nt: TGTGCCAGCAGCCAAGATCCCCTCTACGAGCAGTACTTC

j_gene: TRBJ1-4
abundance: NA
v_gene: TRBV27
d_gene: NA
CDR3aa: CASSKTRIEKLFF
CDR3nt: TGTGCCAGCAGTAAAACAAGAATCGAAAAACTGTTTTTT

j_gene: TRBJ2-7
abundance: NA
v_gene: TRBV7-2
d_gene: NA
CDR3aa: CASSKGIQGTSYEQYF
CDR3nt: TGTGCCAGCAGCAAGGGGATCCAGGGAACGTCCTACGAGCAGTACTTC

j_gene: TRBJ1-1
abundance: NA
v_gene: TRBV27
d_gene: NA
CDR3aa: CASIQGDEAFF
CDR3nt: TGTGCCAGCATACAGGGTGATGAAGCTTTCTTT

j_gene: TRBJ1-3
abundance: few
v_gene: TRBV7-9
d_gene: NA
CDR3aa: CASSLAPGSGNTIYF
CDR3nt: TGTGCCAGCAGCTTAGCTCCAGGCTCTGGAAACACCATATATTTT

j_gene: TRBJ2-7
abundance: NA
v_gene: TRBV6-5
d_gene: TRBD1
CDR3aa: CASSYSTGTYEQYF
CDR3nt: TGTGCCAGCAGTTACTCGACAGGGACCTACGAGCAGTACTTC

j_gene: TRBJ1-3
abundance: NA
v_gene: TRBV27
d_gene: TRBD1
CDR3aa: CASSLVGTGGARNTIYF
CDR3nt: TGTGCCAGCAGTTTAGTGGGGACAGGGGGCGCTCGAAACACCATATATTTT

j_gene: TRBJ2-7
abundance: few
v_gene: TRBV6-4
d_gene: NA
CDR3aa: CASSYTWSEYEQYF
CDR3nt: TGTGCCAGCAGTTACACGTGGAGCGAATACGAGCAGTACTTC

j_gene: TRBJ1-2
abundance: NA
v_gene: TRBV28
d_gene: TRBD1
CDR3aa: CASSSPPGQQHSNYGYTF
CDR3nt: TGTGCCAGCAGTTCTCCCCCGGGACAGCAGCATTCTAACTATGGCTACACCTTC

j_gene: TRBJ1-2
abundance: NA
v_gene: TRBV29-1
d_gene: NA
CDR3aa: CSVARGPGAGYTF
CDR3nt: TGCAGCGTTGCCCGGGGTCCTGGTGCTGGCTACACCTTC

j_gene: TRBJ2-7
abundance: NA
v_gene: TRBV21-1
d_gene: NA
CDR3aa: CASSKRLLRGYEQYF
CDR3nt: TGTGCCAGCAGCAAAAGATTGTTACGGGGTTACGAGCAGTACTTC

j_gene: TRBJ2-2
abundance: NA
v_gene: TRBV11-2
d_gene: TRBD1
CDR3aa: CASSLRTGDTGELFF
CDR3nt: TGTGCCAGCAGCCTCAGGACAGGGGACACCGGGGAGCTGTTTTTT

j_gene: TRBJ2-1
abundance: NA
v_gene: TRBV18
d_gene: TRBD2
CDR3aa: CASSQTSGNEQFF
CDR3nt: TGTGCCAGCTCACAGACTAGCGGGAATGAGCAGTTCTTC

j_gene: TRBJ1-5
abundance: NA
v_gene: TRBV6-1
d_gene: TRBD1
CDR3aa: CASSEGTGTGQPQHF
CDR3nt: TGTGCCAGCAGTGAAGGGACAGGGACGGGACAGCCCCAGCATTTT

j_gene: TRBJ1-1
abundance: NA
v_gene: TRBV9
d_gene: NA
CDR3aa: CASSVGRGTEAFF
CDR3nt: TGTGCCAGCAGCGTAGGTCGGGGCACTGAAGCTTTCTTT

j_gene: TRBJ1-2
abundance: NA
v_gene: TRBV10-3
d_gene: TRBD1
CDR3aa: CAIRPGQQSYGYTF
CDR3nt: TGTGCCATCAGACCGGGACAGCAAAGCTATGGCTACACCTTC

j_gene: TRBJ2-7
abundance: NA
v_gene: TRBV19
d_gene: NA
CDR3aa: CASSISGYSYEQYF
CDR3nt: TGTGCCAGTAGTATCTCAGGGTACTCGTACGAGCAGTACTTC

j_gene: TRBJ1-5
abundance: NA
v_gene: TRBV28
d_gene: NA
CDR3aa: CASSFSQPQHF
CDR3nt: TGTGCCAGCAGTTTCTCTCAGCCCCAGCATTTT

j_gene: TRBJ1-1
abundance: NA
v_gene: TRBV27
d_gene: NA
CDR3aa: CASSPGFWGESFEAFF
CDR3nt: TGTGCCAGCAGTCCGGGTTTTTGGGGGGAGAGCTTTGAAGCTTTCTTT

j_gene: TRBJ1-2
abundance: once
v_gene: TRBV10-3
d_gene: NA
CDR3aa: CAISQLRNYGYTF
CDR3nt: TGTGCCATCAGCCAACTACGTAACTATGGCTACACCTTC

j_gene: TRBJ1-3
abundance: NA
v_gene: TRBV6-5
d_gene: TRBD1
CDR3aa: CATATGTGTGNTIYF
CDR3nt: TGTGCCACCGCGACAGGGACCGGGACTGGAAACACCATATATTTT

j_gene: TRBJ2-3
abundance: NA
v_gene: TRBV19
d_gene: NA
CDR3aa: CASSIGGQHTDTQYF
CDR3nt: TGTGCCAGTAGTATTGGAGGACAGCACACAGATACGCAGTATTTT

j_gene: TRBJ2-2
abundance: NA
v_gene: TRBV7-8
d_gene: NA
CDR3aa: CASSLVGDNTGELFF
CDR3nt: TGTGCCAGCAGCTTAGTCGGAGATAACACCGGGGAGCTGTTTTTT

j_gene: TRBJ2-5
abundance: NA
v_gene: TRBV5-1
d_gene: NA
CDR3aa: CASSLGRGGGQETQYF
CDR3nt: TGCGCCAGCAGCTTGGGTCGCGGGGGCGGACAAGAGACCCAGTACTTC

j_gene: TRBJ2-1
abundance: NA
v_gene: TRBV27
d_gene: TRBD1
CDR3aa: CASSLSGDRQSSYNEQFF
CDR3nt: TGTGCCAGCAGTTTATCTGGGGACAGACAGAGCTCCTACAATGAGCAGTTCTTC

j_gene: TRBJ2-3
abundance: NA
v_gene: TRBV14
d_gene: TRBD2
CDR3aa: CASSQDRLTLAEEDTQYF
CDR3nt: TGTGCCAGCAGCCAAGACAGGTTGACGCTAGCGGAGGAAGATACGCAGTATTTT

j_gene: TRBJ2-7
abundance: NA
v_gene: TRBV15
d_gene: TRBD2
CDR3aa: CATSREPLDGTGGEQYF
CDR3nt: TGTGCCACCAGCAGAGAACCCCTGGACGGCACGGGGGGCGAGCAGTACTTC

j_gene: TRBJ1-5
abundance: NA
v_gene: TRBV30
d_gene: NA
CDR3aa: CAWSVGRVYQPQHF
CDR3nt: TGTGCCTGGAGTGTCGGCAGGGTTTATCAGCCCCAGCATTTT

j_gene: TRBJ1-1
abundance: NA
v_gene: TRBV2
d_gene: NA
CDR3aa: CASSEELNRAFF
CDR3nt: TGTGCCAGCAGTGAAGAACTAAACCGAGCTTTCTTT

j_gene: TRBJ2-1
abundance: NA
v_gene: TRBV15
d_gene: TRBD2
CDR3aa: CATSRFRTSGLLGHEQFF
CDR3nt: TGTGCCACCAGCAGATTTCGGACTAGCGGGCTACTGGGGCATGAGCAGTTCTTC

j_gene: TRBJ2-3
abundance: NA
v_gene: TRBV29-1
d_gene: NA
CDR3aa: CSAILLIADSTDTQYF
CDR3nt: TGCAGCGCCATCCTCTTGATAGCGGACAGCACAGATACGCAGTATTTT

j_gene: TRBJ2-7
abundance: NA
v_gene: TRBV2
d_gene: NA
CDR3aa: CASRQGFSYEQYF
CDR3nt: TGTGCCAGCAGGCAGGGATTCTCTTACGAGCAGTACTTC

j_gene: TRBJ1-5
abundance: NA
v_gene: TRBV15
d_gene: NA
CDR3aa: CATSRGGGEGQPQHF
CDR3nt: TGTGCCACCAGCAGAGGCGGAGGGGAAGGGCAGCCCCAGCATTTT

j_gene: TRBJ2-7
abundance: NA
v_gene: TRBV28
d_gene: NA
CDR3aa: CASSLFAEEGEQYF
CDR3nt: TGTGCCAGCAGTTTATTCGCGGAGGAAGGCGAGCAGTACTTC